Listed below are T cell receptor beta chains from one sample, sequenced in a study of CD4+ T cells in melanoma. Produced via immunoSEQ multiplex PCR; TCRdb's table is partial and in-frame only. The table lists about 54,000 clones, roughly two thirds of them singletons. Sequencing input: tumor tissue. The receptors were sampled from a human donor with melanoma. CDR3s include the opening cysteine and the closing phenylalanine or tryptophan. Fields, in order: V gene, D gene, J gene, CDR3 protein, CDR3 DNA. D genes are given only for firm matches.

V: TRBV2; D: NA; J: TRBJ1-2; CDR3: CASQGPYGYTF; DNA: TGTGCCAGCCAGGGCCCCTATGGCTACACCTTC
V: TRBV19; D: NA; J: TRBJ1-4; CDR3: CASSTRATHMVEKLFF; DNA: TGTGCCAGTAGTACGAGGGCAACCCATATGGTGGAAAAACTGTTTTTT
V: TRBV2; D: TRBD1; J: TRBJ1-1; CDR3: CASRETGGFTEAFF; DNA: TGTGCCAGCAGAGAGACAGGGGGCTTTACTGAAGCTTTCTTT
V: TRBV2; D: NA; J: TRBJ2-5; CDR3: CASSVRLKETQYF; DNA: TGTGCCAGCAGTGTCAGACTTAAAGAGACCCAGTACTTC
V: TRBV6-1; D: NA; J: TRBJ1-2; CDR3: CASSETQGRLGYGYTF; DNA: TGTGCCAGCAGTGAAACTCAGGGAAGGCTGGGTTATGGCTACACCTTC
V: TRBV6-1; D: NA; J: TRBJ2-3; CDR3: CASSRGTDTQYF; DNA: TGTGCCAGCAGTAGGGGGACAGATACGCAGTATTTT
V: TRBV11-1; D: NA; J: TRBJ2-6; CDR3: CATTQGANVLTF; DNA: TGTGCCACGACCCAGGGGGCCAACGTCCTGACTTTC
V: TRBV11-1; D: TRBD1; J: TRBJ2-5; CDR3: CASSPRDRVLETQYF; DNA: TGTGCCAGCAGCCCCCGGGACAGGGTACTTGAGACCCAGTACTTC
V: TRBV9; D: TRBD2; J: TRBJ2-5; CDR3: CASSVEAGGGETQYF; DNA: TGTGCCAGCAGCGTAGAAGCGGGGGGCGGAGAGACCCAGTACTTC
V: TRBV18; D: NA; J: TRBJ2-3; CDR3: CASSPPTGGGDTQYF; DNA: TGTGCCAGCTCACCACCGACCGGGGGCGGGGATACGCAGTATTTT